The rows below give T cell receptor beta chains drawn from one sample of a study of cytomegalovirus exposure and HLA in healthy donors. The data were produced by immunoSEQ multiplex PCR, yet TCRdb's version contains in-frame clones alone and is incomplete. The sample carries under 200,000 clones, roughly 76% recorded once. Sequenced material: PBMCs. Receptor source: a human donor in good health. Both conserved end residues are part of each CDR3. Each record gives: D gene, J gene, CDR3 length, clone size, V gene, CDR3 DNA, CDR3 protein. The D gene is left open where the match is weak. Clone sizes are given selectively: once, few, many, or a class where the clone is expanded.

TRBD2 | TRBJ2-3 | 15 | - | TRBV5-1 | TGCGCCAGCAGCCCAAGCGGGAGTAGCACAGATACGCAGTATTTT | CASSPSGSSTDTQYF
TRBD2 | TRBJ2-3 | 17 | - | TRBV5-1 | TGCGCCAGCAGGACGGGGGTAGCGGGTTCTAGCACAGATACGCAGTATTTT | CASRTGVAGSSTDTQYF
- | TRBJ1-1 | 16 | - | TRBV6-4 | TGTGCCAGCAGTGACCCCCTTCGGGGGATGGACACTGAAGCTTTCTTT | CASSDPLRGMDTEAFF
- | TRBJ1-1 | 13 | - | TRBV29-1 | TGCAGCGTTAGGGGCCTGATGAACACTGAAGCTTTCTTT | CSVRGLMNTEAFF
TRBD2 | TRBJ2-5 | 16 | - | TRBV19 | TGTGCCAGTAGCGGGGCGAGCGGGGGAGGGAAAGAGACCCAGTACTTC | CASSGASGGGKETQYF
TRBD1 | TRBJ1-5 | 15 | - | TRBV19 | TGTGCCAGTAGTCGGGACAGATATAGCAATCAGCCCCAGCATTTT | CASSRDRYSNQPQHF
- | TRBJ1-2 | 12 | - | TRBV6-1 | TGTGCCAGCACCACAGGGTTCCCTGGCTACACCTTC | CASTTGFPGYTF
- | TRBJ2-7 | 14 | - | TRBV11-3 | TGTGCCAGCAGCTTCTCGACAGAGTCCTACGAGCAGTACTTC | CASSFSTESYEQYF
- | TRBJ2-1 | 11 | - | TRBV7-2 | TGTGCCAGTACGGTGCAGGTTGAGCAGTTCTTC | CASTVQVEQFF
- | TRBJ1-6 | 14 | - | TRBV27 | TGTGCCAGCAGTGACGGACAGACCCTTAGCGCCCTCCACTTT | CASSDGQTLSALHF
- | TRBJ1-2 | 11 | - | TRBV6-5 | TGTGCCAGTTGGGCGAACTATGGCTACACCTTC | CASWANYGYTF
- | TRBJ2-1 | 16 | few | TRBV2 | TGTGCCAGCAGCGCCAAGCTCGGGGGGCCAGACAATGAGCAGTTCTTC | CASSAKLGGPDNEQFF
- | TRBJ1-2 | 16 | once | TRBV4-3 | TGCGCCAGCAGCCAGTCCCCCACAGGGTTCAACTATGGCTACACCTTC | CASSQSPTGFNYGYTF
- | TRBJ2-5 | 17 | - | TRBV14 | TGTGCCAGCAGCCACCTCACCCAGGGTCTTTTTCTAGAGACCCAGTACTTC | CASSHLTQGLFLETQYF
TRBD1 | TRBJ2-7 | 14 | once | TRBV9 | TGTGCCAGCAGCGCGGGACAGGGGACCTACGAGCAGTACTTC | CASSAGQGTYEQYF
- | TRBJ2-7 | 15 | - | TRBV11-3 | TGTGCCAGCAGCCCCCCTCCGGGAAAGGGCTACGAGCAGTACTTC | CASSPPPGKGYEQYF
- | TRBJ2-5 | 15 | - | TRBV5-1 | TGCGCCAGCAGCTTGGCCCCGGGGATCAGAGAGACCCAGTACTTC | CASSLAPGIRETQYF
- | TRBJ1-1 | 10 | - | TRBV2 | TGTGCCAGCAGATCACAGGGTACAATTTTT | CASRSQGTIF
- | TRBJ1-5 | 15 | once | TRBV18 | TGTGCCAGCTCACCACCGTCGGGTAGCAATCAGCCCCAGCATTTT | CASSPPSGSNQPQHF
TRBD2 | TRBJ2-7 | 15 | - | TRBV6-5 | TGTGCCAGCAGTCGGACTAGCGGGGGGCTGTACGAGCAGTACTTC | CASSRTSGGLYEQYF
- | TRBJ2-5 | 15 | - | TRBV9 | TGTGCCAGCAGCTCCTACCTCGGAGGGGTGGAGACCCAGTACTTC | CASSSYLGGVETQYF
- | TRBJ2-5 | 13 | - | TRBV29-1 | TGCAGCGTTGTGTGGAGATTCCAAGAGACCCAGTACTTC | CSVVWRFQETQYF
TRBD1 | TRBJ1-2 | 15 | - | TRBV6-1 | TGTGCCAGCAGTGAAGCAGGGACAGGGGGCTATGGCTACACCTTC | CASSEAGTGGYGYTF
- | TRBJ1-5 | 14 | - | TRBV5-6 | TGTGCCAGTAACAGACAGCATAGCAATCAGCCCCAGCATTTT | CASNRQHSNQPQHF
TRBD2 | TRBJ2-5 | 15 | - | TRBV28 | TGTGCCAGCAGTCTTAGCGGGGGAGGAGTTGAGACCCAGTACTTC | CASSLSGGGVETQYF
TRBD1 | TRBJ1-2 | 14 | - | TRBV10-3 | TGTGCCATCAGTGCCGGGACAGCCAACTATGGCTACACCTTC | CAISAGTANYGYTF
- | TRBJ1-5 | 14 | - | TRBV10-2 | TGCGCCAGCAAGGGGCAGATTAGCAATCAGCCCCAGCATTTT | CASKGQISNQPQHF
TRBD1 | TRBJ2-6 | 17 | - | TRBV13 | TGTGCCAGCAGCTTCGGACAGGGGGCAGGTGGGGCCAACGTCCTGACTTTC | CASSFGQGAGGANVLTF
- | TRBJ1-5 | 14 | - | TRBV27 | TGTGCCAGCAGTGCCGACAGGACTAATCAGCCCCAGCATTTT | CASSADRTNQPQHF
- | TRBJ2-3 | 15 | few | TRBV7-2 | TGTGCCAGCAGCTTAGGGGTAGCGAGCACAGATACGCAGTATTTT | CASSLGVASTDTQYF
TRBD1 | TRBJ1-2 | 14 | few | TRBV4-3 | TGCGCCAGCAGCCAAGAGCACAGGGGTGGTGGCTACACCTTC | CASSQEHRGGGYTF
- | TRBJ1-2 | 15 | few | TRBV4-2 | TGTGCCAGCAGCCAAGATACAGGTACTAACTATGGCTACACCTTC | CASSQDTGTNYGYTF
TRBD2 | TRBJ2-1 | 16 | - | TRBV5-1 | TGCGCCAGCAGCTTGGCTAGCGGGGGTTCCTACAATGAGCAGTTCTTC | CASSLASGGSYNEQFF
- | TRBJ2-3 | 12 | - | TRBV15 | TGTGCCACCAGCCCTAGCACAGATACGCAGTATTTT | CATSPSTDTQYF
TRBD2 | TRBJ2-7 | 15 | - | TRBV25-1 | TGTGCCAGCACTCCCCACGCGGGGGGGCTCTACGAGCAGTACTTC | CASTPHAGGLYEQYF